The entry below gives a single T cell receptor (beta chain) sequence along with its context. What it recognizes is unknown. The sample originates from a study of radiotherapy plus CTLA-4 blockade in lung cancer. V dropped 6 bases and J dropped 4 bases, with 18 bases sitting between them. Germline CDR1 reads SEHNR; CDR2 reads FQNEAQ (reference sequence). The CDR3 totals 15 residues. The table came from immunoSEQ multiplex PCR; TCRdb's copy has only in-frame clones and leaves some out. The repertoire includes approximately 60,000 clones, around three quarters of them detected once, and about 4.4% sits in the top ten. People whose metastatic non-small-cell lung cancer was chemo-refractory got focal radiation along with CTLA-4 blockade by ipilimumab. Whole-study results and caveats: Radiotherapy plus ipilimumab was followed by expansion in blood of tumor-derived TCR clones.

This chain uses TRBV7-9 with TRBJ2-5, with D possibly being TRBD2 (6 bases). Sequencing was performed on peripheral blood, taken from a patient treated with radiotherapy plus ipilimumab. The clonotype was recovered from a human donor with non-small cell lung cancer who had a complete response to radiotherapy plus ipilimumab. This chain's CDR3 is CASRPKRRVRETQYF. CDR3 bases: TGTGCCAGCAGGCCCAAGCGGAGGGTCCGAGAGACCCAGTACTTC.